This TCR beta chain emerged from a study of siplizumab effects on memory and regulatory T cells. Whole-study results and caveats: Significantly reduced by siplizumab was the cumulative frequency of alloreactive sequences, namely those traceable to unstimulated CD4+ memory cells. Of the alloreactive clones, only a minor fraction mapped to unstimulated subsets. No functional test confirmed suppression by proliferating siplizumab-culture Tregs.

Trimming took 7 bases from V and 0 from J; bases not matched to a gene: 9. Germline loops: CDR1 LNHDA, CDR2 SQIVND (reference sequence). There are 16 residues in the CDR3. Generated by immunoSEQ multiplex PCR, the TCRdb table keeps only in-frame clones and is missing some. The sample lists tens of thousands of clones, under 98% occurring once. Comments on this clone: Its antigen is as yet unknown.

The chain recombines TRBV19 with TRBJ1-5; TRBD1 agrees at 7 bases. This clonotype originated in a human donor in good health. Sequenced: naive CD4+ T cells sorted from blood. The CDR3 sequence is CASKYRDSYSNQPQHF. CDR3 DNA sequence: TGTGCCAGTAAATACCGGGACAGCTATAGCAATCAGCCCCAGCATTTT.